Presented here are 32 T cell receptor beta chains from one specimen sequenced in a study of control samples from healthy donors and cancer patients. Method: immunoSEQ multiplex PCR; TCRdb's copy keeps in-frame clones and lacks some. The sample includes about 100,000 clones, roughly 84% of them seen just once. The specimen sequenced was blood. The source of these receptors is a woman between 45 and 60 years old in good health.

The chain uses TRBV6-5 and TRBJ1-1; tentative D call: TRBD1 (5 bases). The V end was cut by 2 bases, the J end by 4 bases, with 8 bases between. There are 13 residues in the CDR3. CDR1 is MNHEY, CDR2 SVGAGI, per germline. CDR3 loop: CASSYAGPTEAFF. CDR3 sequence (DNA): TGTGCCAGCAGTTACGCAGGGCCCACTGAAGCTTTCTTT.

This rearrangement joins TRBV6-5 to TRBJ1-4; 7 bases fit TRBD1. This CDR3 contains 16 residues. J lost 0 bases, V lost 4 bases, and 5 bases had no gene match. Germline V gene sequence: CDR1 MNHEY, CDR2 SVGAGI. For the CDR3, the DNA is TGTGCCAGCAGTTCCCAGGGACAGACAACTAATGAAAAACTGTTTTTT. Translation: CASSSQGQTTNEKLFF.

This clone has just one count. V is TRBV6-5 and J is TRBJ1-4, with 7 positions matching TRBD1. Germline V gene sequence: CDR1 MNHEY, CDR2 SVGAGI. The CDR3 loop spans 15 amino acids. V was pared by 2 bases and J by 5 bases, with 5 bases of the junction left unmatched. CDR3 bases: TGTGCCAGCAGTTACGGAGGGGGCGCGAATGAAAAACTGTTTTTT. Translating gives CASSYGGGANEKLFF.

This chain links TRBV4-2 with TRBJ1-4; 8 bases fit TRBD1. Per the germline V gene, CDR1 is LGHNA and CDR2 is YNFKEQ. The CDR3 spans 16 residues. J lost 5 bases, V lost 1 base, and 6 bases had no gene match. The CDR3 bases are TGTGCCAGCAGCCAAGCACAGGGGGAGTTAAATGAAAAACTGTTTTTT. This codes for CASSQAQGELNEKLFF.

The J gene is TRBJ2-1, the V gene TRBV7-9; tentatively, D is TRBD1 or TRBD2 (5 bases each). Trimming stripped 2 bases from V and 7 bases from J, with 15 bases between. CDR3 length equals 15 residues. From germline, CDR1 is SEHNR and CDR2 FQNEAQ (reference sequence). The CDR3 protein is CASSLSGTPGNEQFF. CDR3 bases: TGTGCCAGCAGCTTATCGGGGACCCCAGGGAATGAGCAGTTCTTC.

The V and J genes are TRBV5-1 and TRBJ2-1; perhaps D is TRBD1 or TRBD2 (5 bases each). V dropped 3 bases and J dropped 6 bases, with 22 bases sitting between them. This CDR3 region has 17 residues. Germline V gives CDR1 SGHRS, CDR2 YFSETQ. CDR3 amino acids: CASSSYAGTAAPNEQFF. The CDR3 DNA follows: TGCGCCAGCAGCTCGTACGCCGGGACCGCCGCTCCCAATGAGCAGTTCTTC.

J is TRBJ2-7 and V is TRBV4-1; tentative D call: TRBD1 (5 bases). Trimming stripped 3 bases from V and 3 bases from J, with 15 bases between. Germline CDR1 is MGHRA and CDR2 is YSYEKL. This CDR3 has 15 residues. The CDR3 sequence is CASSHIEDSRYEQYF. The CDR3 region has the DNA TGCGCCAGCAGCCACATCGAAGACAGCCGCTACGAGCAGTACTTC.

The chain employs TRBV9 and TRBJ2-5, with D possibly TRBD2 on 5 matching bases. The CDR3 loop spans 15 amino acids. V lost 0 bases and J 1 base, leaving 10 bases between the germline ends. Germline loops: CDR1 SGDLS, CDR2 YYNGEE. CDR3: CASSVAPGTQETQYF. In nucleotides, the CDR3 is TGTGCCAGCAGCGTAGCTCCGGGAACCCAAGAGACCCAGTACTTC. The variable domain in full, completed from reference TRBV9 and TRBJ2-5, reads DSGVTQTPKHLITATGQRVTLRCSPRSGDLSVYWYQQSLDQGLQFLIQYYNGEERAKGNILERFSAQQFPDLHSELNLSSLELGDSALYFCASSVAPGTQETQYFGPGTRLLVL.

The CDR3 protein is CASDGGRAIDTQYF. The CDR3 DNA reads as TGTGCCAGCGATGGCGGGAGGGCCATAGATACGCAGTATTTT. This rearrangement joins TRBV9 to TRBJ2-3; 9 bases map to TRBD2. V lost 7 bases, J lost 5 bases, and 8 bases stayed unmatched. Germline values: CDR1 SGDLS, CDR2 YYNGEE. This CDR3 has 14 residues.

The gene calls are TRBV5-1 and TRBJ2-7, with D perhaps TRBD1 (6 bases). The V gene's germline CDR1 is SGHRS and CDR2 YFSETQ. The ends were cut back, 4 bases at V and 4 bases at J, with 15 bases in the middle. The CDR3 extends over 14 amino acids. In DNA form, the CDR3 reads TGCGCCAGCAGCCCCCAGGGGCCACTTTACGAGCAGTACTTC. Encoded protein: CASSPQGPLYEQYF.

The CDR3 nucleotides are TGTGCCAGTCGGTGGGACAGGGACCTCTCTTCACCCCTCCACTTT. Its translation: CASRWDRDLSSPLHF. The gene calls are TRBV19 and TRBJ1-6; 9 bases are a match to TRBD1. V was clipped by 8 bases and J by 9 bases; unmatched bases: 11. This CDR3 has 15 amino acids. Germline lookup yields CDR1 LNHDA and CDR2 SQIVND (reference sequence).

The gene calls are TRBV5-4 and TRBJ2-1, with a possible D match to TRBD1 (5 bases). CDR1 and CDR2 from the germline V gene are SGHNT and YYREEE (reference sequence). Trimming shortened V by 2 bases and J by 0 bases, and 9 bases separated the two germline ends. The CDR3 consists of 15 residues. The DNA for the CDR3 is TGTGCCAGCAGCTTTCGACAGTCCTCCTACAATGAGCAGTTCTTC. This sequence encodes CASSFRQSSYNEQFF.

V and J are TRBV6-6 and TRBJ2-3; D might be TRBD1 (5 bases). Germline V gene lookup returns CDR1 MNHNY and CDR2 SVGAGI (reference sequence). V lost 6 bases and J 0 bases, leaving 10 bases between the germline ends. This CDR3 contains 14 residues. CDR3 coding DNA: TGTGCCAGCAGGAAAGGGGCTAGCACAGATACGCAGTATTTT. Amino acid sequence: CASRKGASTDTQYF.

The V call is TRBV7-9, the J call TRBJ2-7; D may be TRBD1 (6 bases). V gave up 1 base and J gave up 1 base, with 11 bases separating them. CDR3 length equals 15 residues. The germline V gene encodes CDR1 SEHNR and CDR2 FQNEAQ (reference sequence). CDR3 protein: CASSLVGARSYEQYF. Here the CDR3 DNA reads TGTGCCAGCAGCTTAGTGGGGGCGCGTTCCTACGAGCAGTACTTC. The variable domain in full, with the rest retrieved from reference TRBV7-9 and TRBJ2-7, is DTGVSQNPRHKITKRGQNVTFRCDPISEHNRLYWYRQTLGQGPEFLTYFQNEAQLEKSRLLSDRFSAERPKGSFSTLEIQRTEQGDSAMYLCASSLVGARSYEQYFGPGTRLTVT.

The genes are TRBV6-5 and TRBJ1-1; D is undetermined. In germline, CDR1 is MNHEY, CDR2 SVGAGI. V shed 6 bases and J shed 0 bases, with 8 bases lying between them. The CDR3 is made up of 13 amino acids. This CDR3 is CASRRHMNTEAFF. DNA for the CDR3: TGTGCCAGCAGGCGTCACATGAACACTGAAGCTTTCTTT.

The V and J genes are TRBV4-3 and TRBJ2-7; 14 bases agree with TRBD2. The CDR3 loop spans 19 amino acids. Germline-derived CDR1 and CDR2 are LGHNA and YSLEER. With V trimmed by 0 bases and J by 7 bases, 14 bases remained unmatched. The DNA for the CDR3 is TGCGCCAGCAGCCAAGATAGCACAGCGACTAGCGGGAGGGTTGGGGAGCAGTACGTC. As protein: CASSQDSTATSGRVGEQYV.

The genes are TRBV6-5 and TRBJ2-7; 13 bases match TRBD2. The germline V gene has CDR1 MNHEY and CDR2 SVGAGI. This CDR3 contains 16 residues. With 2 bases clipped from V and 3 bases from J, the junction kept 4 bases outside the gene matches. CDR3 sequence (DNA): TGTGCCAGCAGTTACCCGGGACTAGCGGGACACTACGAGCAGTACGTC. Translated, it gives CASSYPGLAGHYEQYV.

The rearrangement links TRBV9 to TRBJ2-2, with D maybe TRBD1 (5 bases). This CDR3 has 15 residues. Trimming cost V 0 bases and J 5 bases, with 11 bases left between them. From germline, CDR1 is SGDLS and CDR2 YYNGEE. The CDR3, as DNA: TGTGCCAGCAGCGTAGATGCAGGGTTAACCGGGGAGCTGTTTTTT. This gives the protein CASSVDAGLTGELFF.

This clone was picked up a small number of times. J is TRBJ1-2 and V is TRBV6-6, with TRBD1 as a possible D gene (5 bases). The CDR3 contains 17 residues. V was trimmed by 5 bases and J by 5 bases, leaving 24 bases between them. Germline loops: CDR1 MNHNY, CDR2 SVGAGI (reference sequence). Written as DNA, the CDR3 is TGTGCCAGCAGTCGTTTCCAGGGTAAAGATGCATCGTATGGCTACACCTTC. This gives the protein CASSRFQGKDASYGYTF.

The CDR3 nucleotides are TGTGCCAGTAGTCCGCGACACCTCGGGAGCAATCAGCCCCAGCATTTT. Amino acids: CASSPRHLGSNQPQHF. The chain combines TRBV19 with TRBJ1-5; the D is unclear. The V end was cut by 5 bases, the J end by 1 base, with 15 bases between. The CDR3 runs 16 residues. The germline V gene has CDR1 LNHDA and CDR2 SQIVND (reference sequence).

In DNA form, the CDR3 reads TGTGCCAGCAGTCAGCGGGAGGTGTTGTACAATGAGCAGTTCTTC. This gives the protein CASSQREVLYNEQFF. V and J are TRBV2 and TRBJ2-1, with TRBD2 matching 9 bases. V lost 5 bases, J lost 4 bases, and 6 bases stayed unmatched. Germline V lookup: CDR1 SNHLY, CDR2 FYNNEI. CDR3 length: 15 residues.

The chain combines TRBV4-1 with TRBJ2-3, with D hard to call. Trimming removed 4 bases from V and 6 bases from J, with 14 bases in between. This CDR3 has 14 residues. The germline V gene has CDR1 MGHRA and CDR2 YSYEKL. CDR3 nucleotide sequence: TGCGCCAGCAGCCCACCTTATGGACGGGATACGCAGTATTTT. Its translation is CASSPPYGRDTQYF.

In nucleotides, the CDR3 is TGTGCCAGCGGCCCCCTCCCCTTGGTACCCTTCATGAACACTGAAGCTTTCTTT. Translated: CASGPLPLVPFMNTEAFF. This sequence joins TRBV6-2 or TRBV6-3 and TRBJ1-1, with D hard to call. This CDR3 region has 18 residues. Germline V gives CDR1 MNHEY, CDR2 SVGEGT. Trimming removed 8 bases at V and 0 bases at J, with 25 bases between.

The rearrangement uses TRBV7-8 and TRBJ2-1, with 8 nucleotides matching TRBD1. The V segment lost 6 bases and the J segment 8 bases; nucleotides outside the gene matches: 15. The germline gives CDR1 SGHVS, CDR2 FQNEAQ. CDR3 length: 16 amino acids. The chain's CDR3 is CASRGQGAQGSHEQFF. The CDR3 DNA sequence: TGTGCCAGCAGGGGGCAGGGGGCGCAGGGGTCCCATGAGCAGTTCTTC.

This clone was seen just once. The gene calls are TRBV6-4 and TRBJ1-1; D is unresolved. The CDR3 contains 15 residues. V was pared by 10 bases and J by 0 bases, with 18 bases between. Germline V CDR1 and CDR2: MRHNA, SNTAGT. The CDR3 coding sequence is TGTGCCACCCGAATCGCGGGTCAGATGAACACTGAAGCTTTCTTT. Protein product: CATRIAGQMNTEAFF.

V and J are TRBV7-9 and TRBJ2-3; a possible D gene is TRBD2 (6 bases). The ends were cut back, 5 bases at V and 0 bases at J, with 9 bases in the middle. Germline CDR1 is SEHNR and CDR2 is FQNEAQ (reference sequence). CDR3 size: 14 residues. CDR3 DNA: TGTGCCAGCAGCCCCAGCGGGAGCACAGATACGCAGTATTTT. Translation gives CASSPSGSTDTQYF.

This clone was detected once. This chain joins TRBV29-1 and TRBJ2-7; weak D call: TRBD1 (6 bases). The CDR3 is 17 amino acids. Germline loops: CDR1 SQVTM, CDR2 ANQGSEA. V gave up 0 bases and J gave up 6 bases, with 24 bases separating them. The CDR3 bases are TGCAGCGTTGAAGATCTCGGTGGGACACAAAAAGGGGGCGAGCAGTACTTC. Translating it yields CSVEDLGGTQKGGEQYF.

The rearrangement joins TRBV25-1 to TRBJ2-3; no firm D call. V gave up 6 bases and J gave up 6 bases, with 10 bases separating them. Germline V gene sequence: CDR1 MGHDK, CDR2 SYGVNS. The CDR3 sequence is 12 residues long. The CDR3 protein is CASSRHGDTQYF. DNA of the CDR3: TGTGCCAGCAGCAGGCATGGGGATACGCAGTATTTT. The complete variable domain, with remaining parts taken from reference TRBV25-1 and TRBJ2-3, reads EADIYQTPRYLVIGTGKKITLECSQTMGHDKMYWYQQDPGMELHLIHYSYGVNSTEKGDLSSESTVSRIRTEHFPLTLESARPSHTSQYLCASSRHGDTQYFGPGTRLTVL.

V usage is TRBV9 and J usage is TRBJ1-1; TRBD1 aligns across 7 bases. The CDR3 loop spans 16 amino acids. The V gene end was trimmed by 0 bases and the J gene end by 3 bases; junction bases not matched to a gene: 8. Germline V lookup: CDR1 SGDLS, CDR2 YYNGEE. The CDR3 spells CASSVAVRGRDTEAFF. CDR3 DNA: TGTGCCAGCAGCGTAGCTGTGAGGGGGCGAGACACTGAAGCTTTCTTT.

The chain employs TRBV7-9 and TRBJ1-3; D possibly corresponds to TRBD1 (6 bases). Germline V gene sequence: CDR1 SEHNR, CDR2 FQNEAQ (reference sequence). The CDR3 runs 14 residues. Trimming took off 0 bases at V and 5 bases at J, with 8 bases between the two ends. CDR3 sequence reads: CASSLAGQRNTIYF. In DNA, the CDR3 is TGTGCCAGCAGCTTAGCCGGACAGCGAAACACCATATATTTT. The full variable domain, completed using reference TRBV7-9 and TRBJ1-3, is DTGVSQNPRHKITKRGQNVTFRCDPISEHNRLYWYRQTLGQGPEFLTYFQNEAQLEKSRLLSDRFSAERPKGSFSTLEIQRTEQGDSAMYLCASSLAGQRNTIYFGEGSWLTVV.

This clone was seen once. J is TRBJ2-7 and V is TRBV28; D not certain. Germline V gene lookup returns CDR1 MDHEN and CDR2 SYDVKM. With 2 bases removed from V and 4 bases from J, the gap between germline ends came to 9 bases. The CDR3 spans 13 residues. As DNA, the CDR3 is TGTGCCAGCAGTTTAACATTGTTTTACGAGCAGTACTTC. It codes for CASSLTLFYEQYF.

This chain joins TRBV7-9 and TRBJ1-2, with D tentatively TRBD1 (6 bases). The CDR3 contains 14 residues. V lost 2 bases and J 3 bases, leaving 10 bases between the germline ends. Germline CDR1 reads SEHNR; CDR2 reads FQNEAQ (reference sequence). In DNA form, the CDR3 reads TGTGCCAGCAGCTTAAGGGGGATTGACTATGGCTACACCTTC. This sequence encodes CASSLRGIDYGYTF. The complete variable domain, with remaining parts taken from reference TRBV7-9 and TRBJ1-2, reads DTGVSQNPRHKITKRGQNVTFRCDPISEHNRLYWYRQTLGQGPEFLTYFQNEAQLEKSRLLSDRFSAERPKGSFSTLEIQRTEQGDSAMYLCASSLRGIDYGYTFGSGTRLTVV.